A selection of T cell receptor beta chains follows, all from one sample in a study of CD8 T cells in Susac syndrome. TCRdb re-analysed the immunoSEQ multiplex PCR reads in MiXCR, keeping a single row per CDR3 protein. The table includes approximately 230,000 distinct CDR3 sequences, around 93% detected once. Material for sequencing was CD4+ T cells from PBMCs. These receptors were taken from a human donor with multiple sclerosis. Each CDR3 is given with its conserved first and last residue. A D gene is named only where the DNA matches it firmly. Not all rows give a size; the values are once, few, many and, for expanded clones, a class.

v_gene	abundance	j_gene	d_gene	CDR3aa	CDR3nt
TRBV4-1	NA	TRBJ1-2	TRBD1	CASSQKAGTGINGYTF	TGCGCCAGCAGCCAGAAGGCCGGGACAGGGATCAATGGCTACACCTTC
TRBV12-3/TRBV12-4	NA	TRBJ2-2	TRBD2	CASSHPASGSELFF	TGTGCCAGCAGCCACCCGGCTAGCGGCTCGGAGCTGTTTTTT
TRBV28	once	TRBJ2-1	TRBD2	CASSRLAGAFYNEQFF	TGTGCCAGCAGTCGCCTAGCGGGGGCCTTCTACAATGAGCAGTTCTTC
TRBV18	NA	TRBJ1-5	NA	CASSPTIRREQPQHF	TGTGCCAGCTCACCAACGATTCGCAGGGAACAGCCCCAGCATTTT
TRBV5-6	few	TRBJ2-3	NA	CASSRQGRGTDTQYF	TGTGCCAGCAGCCGACAGGGGAGGGGCACAGATACGCAGTATTTT
TRBV7-2	NA	TRBJ2-5	NA	CASSRGTYAGRESTETQYF	TGTGCCAGCAGCCGAGGGACATACGCAGGGAGGGAATCAACGGAGACCCAGTACTTC
TRBV19	NA	TRBJ2-2	NA	CASSQPKGGYTGELFF	TGTGCCAGTAGCCAACCTAAAGGAGGGTACACCGGGGAGCTGTTTTTT
TRBV20-1	NA	TRBJ1-1	NA	CSARPPGGGTEAFF	TGCAGTGCTAGACCCCCTGGGGGTGGAACTGAAGCTTTCTTT
TRBV10-3	once	TRBJ2-7	NA	CAIRRDFYEQYF	TGTGCCATCAGGAGGGACTTCTACGAGCAGTACTTC
TRBV13	NA	TRBJ2-4	TRBD2	CASSLVAGPKNIQYF	TGTGCCAGCAGCTTAGTAGCGGGGCCCAAAAACATTCAGTACTTC
TRBV5-4	NA	TRBJ1-4	NA	CASSSSSVGTDATNEKLFF	TGTGCCAGCAGCTCCTCATCGGTGGGGACCGATGCAACTAATGAAAAACTGTTTTTT
TRBV29-1	NA	TRBJ1-5	NA	CSVGGARGSNQPQHF	TGCAGCGTTGGTGGGGCGCGGGGTAGCAATCAGCCCCAGCATTTT
TRBV28	NA	TRBJ2-3	TRBD1	CASSRQGGTDTQYF	TGTGCCAGCAGTCGACAGGGCGGCACAGATACGCAGTATTTT
TRBV7-3	NA	TRBJ2-2	TRBD2	CASSLNGGSDTGELFF	TGTGCCAGCAGCTTAAATGGCGGGAGCGACACCGGGGAGCTGTTTTTT
TRBV6-1	few	TRBJ1-2	NA	CASSERDYGYTF	TGTGCCAGCAGTGAACGCGACTATGGCTACACCTTC
TRBV20-1	NA	TRBJ2-1	NA	CSARGGWAGSSYNEQFF	TGCAGTGCTAGAGGTGGCTGGGCGGGTTCCTCCTACAATGAGCAGTTCTTC
TRBV9	NA	TRBJ2-3	NA	CASSVVSGPNTQYF	TGTGCCAGCAGCGTAGTCTCGGGACCCAATACGCAGTATTTT
TRBV5-1	NA	TRBJ2-5	NA	CASSMTKQETQYF	TGCGCCAGCAGCATGACAAAGCAAGAGACCCAGTACTTC
TRBV28	NA	TRBJ2-2	TRBD2	CASRRGANTGELFF	TGTGCCAGCAGGCGGGGGGCCAACACCGGGGAGCTGTTTTTT
TRBV19	NA	TRBJ2-2	NA	CASNLGWGTGELFF	TGTGCCAGTAATTTGGGCTGGGGCACCGGGGAGCTGTTTTTT
TRBV5-1	few	TRBJ2-5	NA	CASSPAKEGVGETQYF	TGCGCCAGCAGCCCGGCTAAGGAGGGGGTAGGAGAGACCCAGTACTTC
TRBV20-1	NA	TRBJ2-1	TRBD2	CSAPIAGGPNEQFF	TGCAGTGCTCCCATAGCGGGGGGGCCCAATGAGCAGTTCTTC
TRBV11-2	NA	TRBJ1-2	TRBD1	CASSAPRQGNGYTF	TGTGCCAGCAGCGCCCCTCGACAGGGGAATGGCTACACCTTC
TRBV20-1	NA	TRBJ1-2	NA	CSARAPGSRNYGYTF	TGCAGTGCTAGAGCCCCTGGGAGCAGGAACTATGGCTACACCTTC
TRBV7-6	NA	TRBJ2-7	TRBD2	CASSLGGLAGSYEQYF	TGTGCCAGCAGCTTAGGAGGACTAGCGGGGTCCTACGAGCAGTACTTC
TRBV3-1	NA	TRBJ2-6	NA	CASSRIGGTSGANVLTF	TGTGCCAGCAGCCGCATCGGCGGGACCTCTGGGGCCAACGTCCTGACTTTC
TRBV3-1	NA	TRBJ1-1	NA	CASSQGRGVNTEAFF	TGTGCCAGCAGCCAAGGTCGGGGGGTGAACACTGAAGCTTTCTTT
TRBV7-2	NA	TRBJ2-3	TRBD1	CASSLEATGAHPQYF	TGTGCCAGCAGCTTAGAAGCGACAGGGGCGCACCCGCAGTATTTT
TRBV3-1	once	TRBJ2-7	NA	CASSPKGGYYEQYF	TGTGCCAGCAGCCCGAAGGGCGGATACTACGAGCAGTACTTC
TRBV7-2	once	TRBJ2-3	TRBD2	CASSLSGRASDTQYF	TGTGCCAGCAGCTTAAGCGGGAGGGCGTCAGATACGCAGTATTTT
TRBV4-1	NA	TRBJ2-5	NA	CASSQVVGGRETQYF	TGCGCCAGCAGCCAAGTAGTGGGGGGTCGAGAGACCCAGTACTTC
TRBV29-1	NA	TRBJ2-3	TRBD2	CSGGGRVTDTQYF	TGCAGCGGTGGGGGGAGGGTCACAGATACGCAGTATTTT
TRBV7-3	NA	TRBJ1-1	TRBD1	CASRLNGQGTTEAFF	TGTGCCAGCAGGTTAAACGGACAGGGTACCACTGAAGCTTTCTTT
TRBV29-1	once	TRBJ2-1	NA	CSVEVVRYNEQFF	TGCAGCGTTGAGGTCGTGAGGTACAATGAGCAGTTCTTC
TRBV29-1	once	TRBJ1-3	NA	CSVRDGWESSGNTIYF	TGCAGCGTCCGGGACGGTTGGGAGAGCTCTGGAAACACCATATATTTT
TRBV7-3	NA	TRBJ2-7	NA	CASSLSPGGRGALEQYF	TGTGCCAGCAGCTTAAGCCCCGGTGGGCGCGGGGCCTTGGAGCAGTACTTC